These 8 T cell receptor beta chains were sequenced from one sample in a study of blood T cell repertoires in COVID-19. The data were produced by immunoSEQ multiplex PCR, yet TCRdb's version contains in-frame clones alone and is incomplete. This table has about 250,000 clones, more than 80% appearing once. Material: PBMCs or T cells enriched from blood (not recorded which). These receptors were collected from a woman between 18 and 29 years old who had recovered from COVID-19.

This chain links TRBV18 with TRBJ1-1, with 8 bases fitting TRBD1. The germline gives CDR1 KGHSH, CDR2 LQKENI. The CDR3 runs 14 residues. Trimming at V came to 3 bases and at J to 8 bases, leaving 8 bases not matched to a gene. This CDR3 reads CASSPRQGIQEAFF. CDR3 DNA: TGTGCCAGCTCACCGAGACAGGGGATACAAGAAGCTTTCTTT.

The CDR3 nucleotides are TGCAGCGTTGAAGATCATCGACAGGGATGGACTGAAGCTTTCTTT. Amino acids: CSVEDHRQGWTEAFF. The chain recombines TRBV29-1 with TRBJ1-1; 7 bases align to TRBD1. The germline V gene encodes CDR1 SQVTM and CDR2 ANQGSEA. J was trimmed by 5 bases and V by 0 bases; bases with no gene match: 9. This CDR3 spans 15 amino acids.

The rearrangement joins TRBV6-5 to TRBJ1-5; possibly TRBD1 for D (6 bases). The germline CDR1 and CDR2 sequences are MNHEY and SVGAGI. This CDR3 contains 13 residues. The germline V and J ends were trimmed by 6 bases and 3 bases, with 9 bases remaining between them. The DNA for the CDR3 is TGTGCCAGCAGGCGGACAGTCAATCAGCCCCAGCATTTT. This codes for CASRRTVNQPQHF.

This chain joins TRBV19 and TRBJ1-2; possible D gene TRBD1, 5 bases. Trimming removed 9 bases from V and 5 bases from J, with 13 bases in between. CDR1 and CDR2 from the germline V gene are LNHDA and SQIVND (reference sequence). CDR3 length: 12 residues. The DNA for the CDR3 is TGTGCCAGCAGCCGACAGTCATATGGCTACACCTTC. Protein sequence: CASSRQSYGYTF.

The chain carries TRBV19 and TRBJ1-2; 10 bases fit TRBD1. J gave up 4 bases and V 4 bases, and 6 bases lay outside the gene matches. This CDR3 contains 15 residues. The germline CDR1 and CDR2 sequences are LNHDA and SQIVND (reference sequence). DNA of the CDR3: TGTGCCAGTAGTAGCAGGGGACAGGGGACCTATGGCTACACCTTC. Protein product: CASSSRGQGTYGYTF.

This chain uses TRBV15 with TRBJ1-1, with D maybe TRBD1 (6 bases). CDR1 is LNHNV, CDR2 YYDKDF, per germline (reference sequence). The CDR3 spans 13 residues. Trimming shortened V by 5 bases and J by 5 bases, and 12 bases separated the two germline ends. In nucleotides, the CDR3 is TGTGCCACCAGCCCCACAGGGCTGACTGAAGCTTTCTTT. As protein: CATSPTGLTEAFF.

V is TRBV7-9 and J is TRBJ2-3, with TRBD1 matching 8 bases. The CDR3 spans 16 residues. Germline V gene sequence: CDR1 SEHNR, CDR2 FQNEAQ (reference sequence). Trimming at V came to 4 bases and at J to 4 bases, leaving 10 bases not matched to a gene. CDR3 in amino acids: CASSSTSTGGADTQYF. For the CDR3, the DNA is TGTGCCAGCAGCTCCACCTCAACAGGGGGTGCAGATACGCAGTATTTT.

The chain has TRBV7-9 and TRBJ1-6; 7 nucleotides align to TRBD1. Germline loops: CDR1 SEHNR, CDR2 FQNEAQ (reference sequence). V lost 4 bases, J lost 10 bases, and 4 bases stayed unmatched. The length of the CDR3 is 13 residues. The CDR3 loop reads CASSSPGGSPLHF. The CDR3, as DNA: TGTGCCAGCAGCTCACCAGGGGGATCACCCCTCCACTTT.